Listed here are 32 T cell receptor beta chains from one sample, sequenced in a study of shared clonotypes between healthy human individuals (dated by TCRdb to the early 2020s). Preparation of the library involved the immunoSEQ multiplex PCR assay. As stored in TCRdb, this immuneACCESS dataset retains in-frame rearrangements with V and J assigned. A fraction of the clones does not appear; measured against another copy, unresolved V genes explain less than half of the discrepancy, and the remainder lacks a known reason. Present in this sample are a few hundred thousand clones, around three quarters of which were seen just once. Together, the top ten hold about 11% of the sample. The sample consisted of PBMCs. The source is a woman aged 40 to 50 in good health. Some clones in this sample may be carry-over from other donors' samples.

This chain joins TRBV9 and TRBJ1-2; possible D gene TRBD1, 5 bases. Germline-derived CDR1 and CDR2 are SGDLS and YYNGEE. CDR3 size: 15 residues. Trimming left V 0 bases short and J 4 bases short, with 13 bases between. The CDR3 loop reads CASSVDQGSVYGYTF. The CDR3 region has the DNA TGTGCCAGCAGCGTAGATCAGGGCTCCGTCTATGGCTACACCTTC.

A word on this clone: A much larger clone sits a single nucleotide away, making a read error possible. This chain uses TRBV20-1 with TRBJ1-1; D is unresolved. Germline V gives CDR1 DFQATT, CDR2 SNEGSKA (reference sequence). The CDR3 loop spans 8 amino acids. CDR3 DNA: TGCAGTTCTAGTGGAGCTTTCTTT. This translates into CSSSGAFF.

The rearrangement links TRBV18 to TRBJ2-7; tentative D call: TRBD1 (5 bases). The germline CDR1 and CDR2 sequences are KGHSH and LQKENI. The CDR3 contains 14 residues. V was clipped by 2 bases and J by 3 bases, with 11 bases between them. The DNA of the CDR3 is TGTGCCAGCTCACCAGCCGACAGTCTCTACGAGCAGTACTTC. It translates to CASSPADSLYEQYF. The whole variable domain, remainder taken from reference TRBV18 and TRBJ2-7, is NAGVMQNPRHLVRRRGQEARLRCSPMKGHSHVYWYRQLPEEGLKFMVYLQKENIIDESGMPKERFSAEFPKEGPSILRIQQVVRGDSAAYFCASSPADSLYEQYFGPGTRLTVT.

The gene calls are TRBV4-1 and TRBJ2-7, with 9 bases fitting TRBD2. The germline gives CDR1 MGHRA, CDR2 YSYEKL. The CDR3 is made up of 17 amino acids. J was trimmed by 0 bases and V by 0 bases; bases with no gene match: 6. CDR3 DNA sequence: TGCGCCAGCAGCCAAGATCTTTTTAGCGGGAGCTCCTACGAGCAGTACTTC. Residues: CASSQDLFSGSSYEQYF.

The genes are TRBV5-1 and TRBJ1-2; D unresolved. In germline, CDR1 is SGHRS, CDR2 YFSETQ. The germline V and J ends were trimmed by 0 bases and 2 bases, with 11 bases remaining between them. CDR3 length: 15 amino acids. The CDR3 nucleotides are TGCGCCAGCAGCTTGGATCCCGTCTCCAACTATGGCTACACCTTC. Translated, it gives CASSLDPVSNYGYTF.

The genes are TRBV20-1 and TRBJ1-2; TRBD1 matches 7 bases. The germline V gene encodes CDR1 DFQATT and CDR2 SNEGSKA (reference sequence). This CDR3 contains 8 residues. The CDR3 spells CRGQGYTF. The CDR3 coding sequence is TGCAGGGGACAGGGCTACACCTTC.

The chain employs TRBV29-1 and TRBJ1-1; TRBD1 agrees at 8 bases. Germline V CDR1 and CDR2: SQVTM, ANQGSEA. The CDR3 sequence is 14 residues long. The trim removed 1 base at V and 1 base at J, leaving 2 bases unmatched. The CDR3 DNA follows: TGCAGCGTTGAAGTAGGGACAGGGAACACTGAAGCTTTCTTT. Protein product: CSVEVGTGNTEAFF.

In this sample, this clone turned up a few times. The rearrangement links TRBV9 to TRBJ2-1, with D possibly matching TRBD2 (5 bases). The CDR3 is 15 residues long. CDR1 and CDR2 (germline): SGDLS, YYNGEE. The V and J ends lost 4 bases and 1 base respectively, with 12 bases between them. CDR3 coding DNA: TGTGCCAGCAGCAGGACTGCTCCATCCTACAATGAGCAGTTCTTC. Amino acids: CASSRTAPSYNEQFF. Looking up the rest from reference TRBV9 and TRBJ2-1 gives the full variable domain: DSGVTQTPKHLITATGQRVTLRCSPRSGDLSVYWYQQSLDQGLQFLIQYYNGEERAKGNILERFSAQQFPDLHSELNLSSLELGDSALYFCASSRTAPSYNEQFFGPGTRLTVL.

This chain joins TRBV7-3 and TRBJ2-1, with 7 bases identical to TRBD2. Germline CDR1 reads SGHTA; CDR2 reads FQGTGA. The length of the CDR3 is 13 residues. The ends lost 5 bases at V and 9 bases at J; junction bases unmatched: 7. CDR3 coding DNA: TGTGCCAGCAGCCCCCATAGCGGGTCTGAGCAGTTCTTC. Its protein is CASSPHSGSEQFF.

V gene TRBV6-1 combines with J gene TRBJ1-4; D not certain. CDR3 length equals 17 residues. CDR1 and CDR2 from the germline V gene are MNHNS and SASEGT. V was cut by 3 bases and J by 0 bases, with 14 bases left in between. The CDR3, as DNA: TGTGCCAGCAGTGATACCCTCGAAAGTGCAACTAATGAAAAACTGTTTTTT. This sequence encodes CASSDTLESATNEKLFF.

The J gene is TRBJ2-6, the V gene TRBV28; D remains ambiguous. Trimming stripped 5 bases from V and 4 bases from J, with 6 bases between. The CDR3 is 13 amino acids. The germline CDR1 and CDR2 sequences are MDHEN and SYDVKM. This CDR3 is CASSKRGANVLTF. The CDR3 DNA sequence: TGTGCCAGCAGTAAAAGAGGGGCCAACGTCCTGACTTTC. Full variable domain (rest looked up from reference TRBV28 and TRBJ2-6): DVKVTQSSRYLVKRTGEKVFLECVQDMDHENMFWYRQDPGLGLRLIYFSYDVKMKEKGDIPEGYSVSREKKERFSLILESASTNQTSMYLCASSKRGANVLTFGAGSRLTVL.

The gene calls are TRBV27 and TRBJ2-3; TRBD2 agrees at 13 bases. The CDR3 extends over 15 amino acids. V dropped 3 bases and J dropped 6; count of bases not matched to a gene: 3. CDR1 MNHEY and CDR2 SMNVEV come from the germline V gene (reference sequence). CDR3 sequence: CASSFGTSGTDTQYF. In nucleotides, the CDR3 is TGTGCCAGCAGTTTTGGGACTAGCGGGACTGATACGCAGTATTTT.

Turning to this clone: The sample carries other DNA sequences with the same CDR3. This chain connects TRBV18 to TRBJ2-5; no reliable D call. Germline lookup yields CDR1 KGHSH and CDR2 LQKENI. This CDR3 comprises 13 residues. Trimming took off 0 bases at V and 1 base at J, with 3 bases between the two ends. This CDR3 is CASSPPGQETQYF. The CDR3 DNA follows: TGTGCCAGCTCACCACCGGGCCAAGAGACCCAGTACTTC.

This chain joins TRBV19 and TRBJ2-2; D remains unclear. The CDR3 runs 13 residues. V dropped 6 bases and J dropped 5 bases, with 10 bases sitting between them. Germline values: CDR1 LNHDA, CDR2 SQIVND (reference sequence). The CDR3 DNA sequence: TGTGCCAGTAGCCCCTCCGCGACCGGGGAGCTGTTTTTT. It is translated as CASSPSATGELFF.

This clone was detected a few times. V and J are TRBV25-1 and TRBJ2-1; D might be TRBD2 (5 bases). CDR1 and CDR2 from the germline V gene are MGHDK and SYGVNS. This CDR3 has 12 residues. V shed 5 bases and J shed 9 bases, with 11 bases lying between them. CDR3 sequence reads: CASSTGYGEQFF. As DNA, the CDR3 is TGTGCCAGCAGTACGGGGTACGGTGAGCAGTTCTTC.

The chain links TRBV7-9 to TRBJ1-1, with D hard to call. CDR3 length: 13 amino acids. Per the germline V gene, CDR1 is SEHNR and CDR2 is FQNEAQ (reference sequence). V dropped 2 bases and J dropped 3 bases, with 7 bases sitting between them. CDR3 coding DNA: TGTGCCAGCAGCTTATTGGTAGACACTGAAGCTTTCTTT. This gives the protein CASSLLVDTEAFF.

The genes are TRBV2 and TRBJ2-5, with 9 bases that match TRBD2. This CDR3 comprises 16 residues. CDR1 SNHLY and CDR2 FYNNEI come from the germline V gene. With V trimmed by 1 base and J by 4 bases, 7 bases remained unmatched. CDR3 nucleotide sequence: TGTGCCAGCAGTGAAGAGGGCGGGAGGGGGTCAGAGACCCAGTACTTC. Its translation is CASSEEGGRGSETQYF. The variable domain in full, with the rest retrieved from reference TRBV2 and TRBJ2-5, is EPEVTQTPSHQVTQMGQEVILRCVPISNHLYFYWYRQILGQKVEFLVSFYNNEISEKSEIFDDQFSVERPDGSNFTLKIRSTKLEDSAMYFCASSEEGGRGSETQYFGPGTRLLVL.

J is TRBJ2-2 and V is TRBV5-1; 8 bases align to TRBD2. V shed 2 bases and J 0 bases; nucleotides not matched to a gene: 3. Germline values: CDR1 SGHRS, CDR2 YFSETQ. This CDR3 is built from 16 residues. The CDR3 DNA is TGCGCCAGCAGCTTCCGTAGCGGGACGAACACCGGGGAGCTGTTTTTT. As protein: CASSFRSGTNTGELFF. The complete variable domain, with remaining parts taken from reference TRBV5-1 and TRBJ2-2, reads KAGVTQTPRYLIKTRGQQVTLSCSPISGHRSVSWYQQTPGQGLQFLFEYFSETQRNKGNFPGRFSGRQFSNSRSEMNVSTLELGDSALYLCASSFRSGTNTGELFFGEGSRLTVL.

The V and J genes are TRBV10-3 and TRBJ2-7; 11 positions match TRBD1. Unmatched junction bases numbered 9, after V lost 6 bases and J lost 5 bases. In germline, CDR1 is ENHRY, CDR2 SYGVKD. The CDR3 extends over 15 amino acids. The CDR3 is CAIRETGQGGDEQYF. As DNA, the CDR3 is TGTGCCATCAGGGAGACGGGACAGGGGGGCGACGAGCAGTACTTC.

The J gene is TRBJ2-1, the V gene TRBV28, with 14 bases matching TRBD2. This CDR3 spans 15 amino acids. Germline V gene data show CDR1 as MDHEN and CDR2 as SYDVKM. Trimming removed 5 bases from V and 8 bases from J; junction bases left unmatched: 5. CDR3 region: CASSTLGLAGDEQFF. DNA for the CDR3: TGTGCCAGCAGTACTCTGGGACTAGCGGGGGATGAGCAGTTCTTC.

This clone was detected ten times or more. In the same sample, other DNA sequences code for this CDR3. The gene calls are TRBV9 and TRBJ2-3; 9 bases fit TRBD2. This CDR3 is 16 amino acids long. Germline CDR1 reads SGDLS; CDR2 reads YYNGEE. V lost 2 bases, J lost 4 bases, and 8 bases stayed unmatched. In DNA, the CDR3 is TGTGCCAGCAGCGTCGATAGCGGGAGCGTCGCAGATACGCAGTATTTT. Amino acids: CASSVDSGSVADTQYF. Looking up the rest from reference TRBV9 and TRBJ2-3 gives the full variable domain: DSGVTQTPKHLITATGQRVTLRCSPRSGDLSVYWYQQSLDQGLQFLIQYYNGEERAKGNILERFSAQQFPDLHSELNLSSLELGDSALYFCASSVDSGSVADTQYFGPGTRLTVL.

The chain is built from TRBV9 and TRBJ1-3; D is possibly TRBD1 (5 bases). The germline V gene has CDR1 SGDLS and CDR2 YYNGEE. Trimming cost V 3 bases and J 3 bases, with 13 bases left between them. CDR3 length: 15 residues. CDR3 sequence (DNA): TGTGCCAGCAGCGCTACAGGAGATCTTGGAAACACCATATATTTT. Protein: CASSATGDLGNTIYF. The variable domain in full, with the rest retrieved from reference TRBV9 and TRBJ1-3, is DSGVTQTPKHLITATGQRVTLRCSPRSGDLSVYWYQQSLDQGLQFLIQYYNGEERAKGNILERFSAQQFPDLHSELNLSSLELGDSALYFCASSATGDLGNTIYFGEGSWLTVV.

The V and J genes are TRBV4-2 and TRBJ1-4; tentatively, D is TRBD1 (5 bases). The germline CDR1 and CDR2 sequences are LGHNA and YNFKEQ. V was clipped by 1 base and J by 4 bases, with 10 bases between them. The CDR3 is made up of 15 amino acids. The CDR3 DNA reads as TGTGCCAGCAGCCAAGTCTCGGGGGGTAATGAAAAACTGTTTTTT. This codes for CASSQVSGGNEKLFF.

This chain uses TRBV19 with TRBJ1-1, with no clear D. The CDR3 length is 14 residues. In germline, CDR1 is LNHDA, CDR2 SQIVND (reference sequence). V dropped 5 bases and J dropped 4 bases, with 14 bases sitting between them. In DNA, the CDR3 is TGTGCCAGTAGTGTGACCGGGTGGGTCACTGAAGCTTTCTTT. It translates to CASSVTGWVTEAFF.

This clone was detected only once. V usage is TRBV6-1 and J usage is TRBJ1-6; tentatively, D is TRBD1 (5 bases). The V and J ends lost 4 bases and 7 bases respectively, with 14 bases between them. CDR3 length: 15 amino acids. Per the germline V gene, CDR1 is MNHNS and CDR2 is SASEGT. As DNA, the CDR3 is TGTGCCAGCAGTGGCGGGACTTCCGTAAATTCACCCCTCCACTTT. Translated, it gives CASSGGTSVNSPLHF.

The gene calls are TRBV2 and TRBJ2-7; the D is unclear. With 3 bases removed from V and 1 base from J, the gap between germline ends came to 7 bases. The CDR3 sequence is 13 residues long. Germline V gene lookup returns CDR1 SNHLY and CDR2 FYNNEI. The CDR3 sequence: CASSEGWSYEQYF. For the CDR3, the DNA is TGTGCCAGCAGTGAGGGATGGTCCTACGAGCAGTACTTC.

The CDR3 is CASYRGGGGPLSTDTQYF. The DNA of the CDR3 is TGCGCCAGCTACAGGGGGGGCGGGGGCCCCCTCAGCACAGATACGCAGTATTTT. The V and J genes are TRBV5-1 and TRBJ2-3, with D possibly matching TRBD1 (8 bases). This CDR3 region has 18 residues. V dropped 7 bases and J dropped 0 bases, with 24 bases sitting between them. Germline V gene lookup returns CDR1 SGHRS and CDR2 YFSETQ.

As for this clone: A far larger clone is one nucleotide away, so this likely arose from a read error. Other DNA sequences of this sample code for an identical CDR3. The chain employs TRBV6-4 and TRBJ2-1, with 8 bases fitting TRBD2. From germline, CDR1 is MRHNA and CDR2 SNTAGT. The length of the CDR3 is 14 residues. The CDR3 sequence: CASSDGSGSGEQFF. In DNA form, the CDR3 reads TGCGCCAGCAGTGACGGGAGCGGGAGCGGGGAGCAGTTCTTC.

Points on this clone: This likely stems from a read error, as it lies one base from a far larger clone. This chain joins TRBV5-1 and TRBJ1-1; 7 bases match TRBD1. The CDR3 totals 19 residues. Germline loops: CDR1 SGHRS, CDR2 YFSETQ. As DNA, the CDR3 is TGCGCCAGCAGCTTGGACGCTAGGACAGGTGCTTTCATGAACGCTGAAGCTTTCTTT. It encodes CASSLDARTGAFMNAEAFF.

The rearrangement uses TRBV7-8 and TRBJ2-2; D gene ambiguous. Trimming removed 5 bases from V and 5 bases from J, with 15 bases in between. There are 15 residues in the CDR3. Germline CDR1 reads SGHVS; CDR2 reads FQNEAQ. The CDR3 DNA follows: TGTGCCAGCAGCCCACCAGCTGGCGTAACCGGGGAGCTGTTTTTT. This gives the protein CASSPPAGVTGELFF.

J is TRBJ2-5 and V is TRBV9; no clear D gene. The CDR3 consists of 16 residues. Trimming left V 0 bases short and J 5 bases short, with 17 bases between. Germline CDR1 and CDR2: SGDLS and YYNGEE. CDR3 region: CASSVASTPVWETQYF. Written as DNA, the CDR3 is TGTGCCAGCAGCGTAGCTTCGACCCCCGTGTGGGAGACCCAGTACTTC.

The gene calls are TRBV18 and TRBJ2-1, with D possibly TRBD2 on 7 matching bases. This CDR3 comprises 15 residues. Trimming left V 2 bases short and J 4 bases short, with 12 bases between. CDR1 is KGHSH and CDR2 is LQKENI in the germline V gene. Here the CDR3 reads CASSPSRGAYNEQFF. CDR3 nucleotides: TGTGCCAGCTCACCATCACGGGGGGCGTACAATGAGCAGTTCTTC. Combining the CDR3 with reference TRBV18 and TRBJ2-1 gives the whole variable domain NAGVMQNPRHLVRRRGQEARLRCSPMKGHSHVYWYRQLPEEGLKFMVYLQKENIIDESGMPKERFSAEFPKEGPSILRIQQVVRGDSAAYFCASSPSRGAYNEQFFGPGTRLTVL.